Listed below are T cell receptor beta chains from one sample, sequenced in a study of Ad26.COV2.S vaccination and SARS-CoV-2 variants. Some clones are missing from TCRdb's copy, which holds only in-frame ones; the method was immunoSEQ multiplex PCR. The sample yields around 350,000 clones, roughly nine tenths seen once. The input for sequencing was peripheral blood, taken after recovery from COVID-19. The receptors were gathered from a human donor who had recovered from COVID-19. The CDR3 runs from the conserved cysteine through the conserved F or W. D genes are given only for firm matches. Size tells how often a clone was seen (once, few, many) or the class of an expanded clone, and some rows leave it out.

clone size: .
V gene: TRBV11-2
J gene: TRBJ1-4
D gene: TRBD1
CDR3 protein: CASSLEDRANEKLFF
CDR3 DNA: TGTGCCAGCAGCTTAGAGGACAGGGCTAATGAAAAACTGTTTTTT

clone size: .
V gene: TRBV18
J gene: TRBJ2-7
D gene: .
CDR3 protein: CASSPPSSYEQYF
CDR3 DNA: TGTGCCAGCTCACCACCGTCCTCCTACGAGCAGTACTTC

clone size: .
V gene: TRBV2
J gene: TRBJ2-2
D gene: .
CDR3 protein: CASRGTGELFF
CDR3 DNA: TGTGCCAGCAGGGGCACCGGGGAGCTGTTTTTT

clone size: .
V gene: TRBV2
J gene: TRBJ2-3
D gene: TRBD2
CDR3 protein: CASSSSAGATRTDTQYF
CDR3 DNA: TGTGCCAGCAGTTCATCAGCGGGGGCTACGAGAACAGATACGCAGTATTTT

clone size: few
V gene: TRBV7-9
J gene: TRBJ1-2
D gene: .
CDR3 protein: CASSPDSNYGYTF
CDR3 DNA: TGTGCCAGCAGCCCCGACAGTAACTATGGCTACACCTTC

clone size: .
V gene: TRBV19
J gene: TRBJ2-1
D gene: TRBD2
CDR3 protein: CASMREAGGPGEQFF
CDR3 DNA: TGTGCCAGTATGAGGGAAGCGGGGGGGCCGGGTGAGCAGTTCTTC

clone size: .
V gene: TRBV25-1
J gene: TRBJ1-2
D gene: .
CDR3 protein: CASMNTWGYGYTF
CDR3 DNA: TGTGCCAGCATGAATACCTGGGGCTATGGCTACACCTTC

clone size: .
V gene: TRBV11-2
J gene: TRBJ1-1
D gene: .
CDR3 protein: CASSLLVQPNTEAFF
CDR3 DNA: TGTGCCAGCAGCTTACTGGTGCAGCCGAACACTGAAGCTTTCTTT

clone size: .
V gene: TRBV7-2
J gene: TRBJ2-6
D gene: .
CDR3 protein: CASSPRPRGGGANVLTF
CDR3 DNA: TGTGCCAGCAGCCCCAGACCGCGAGGCGGTGGGGCCAACGTCCTGACTTTC

clone size: .
V gene: TRBV28
J gene: TRBJ2-7
D gene: .
CDR3 protein: CASTNGLSYEQYF
CDR3 DNA: TGTGCCAGCACGAACGGACTCTCCTACGAGCAGTACTTC

clone size: .
V gene: TRBV13
J gene: TRBJ2-7
D gene: .
CDR3 protein: CASSRSSYEQYF
CDR3 DNA: TGTGCCAGCAGCCGAAGCTCCTACGAGCAGTACTTC

clone size: .
V gene: TRBV10-3
J gene: TRBJ2-2
D gene: .
CDR3 protein: CAIMWQNTGELFF
CDR3 DNA: TGTGCCATCATGTGGCAGAACACCGGGGAGCTGTTTTTT

clone size: once
V gene: TRBV11-3
J gene: TRBJ1-1
D gene: .
CDR3 protein: CASSWRVETEAFF
CDR3 DNA: TGTGCCAGCAGCTGGAGGGTTGAGACTGAAGCTTTCTTT

clone size: .
V gene: TRBV5-5
J gene: TRBJ1-5
D gene: .
CDR3 protein: CASSISGHPEANQPQHF
CDR3 DNA: TGTGCCAGCAGCATCTCTGGACACCCCGAGGCCAATCAGCCCCAGCATTTT

clone size: .
V gene: TRBV19
J gene: TRBJ1-1
D gene: .
CDR3 protein: CASSILRATKKSMNTEAFF
CDR3 DNA: TGTGCCAGTAGTATACTCCGGGCCACAAAAAAGTCCATGAACACTGAAGCTTTCTTT

clone size: .
V gene: TRBV29-1
J gene: TRBJ1-1
D gene: .
CDR3 protein: CSVEAGRMNTEAFF
CDR3 DNA: TGCAGCGTTGAAGCCGGGCGGATGAACACTGAAGCTTTCTTT

clone size: .
V gene: TRBV5-1
J gene: TRBJ1-5
D gene: .
CDR3 protein: CASSLAGGSNQPQHF
CDR3 DNA: TGCGCCAGCAGCTTGGCCGGGGGGAGCAATCAGCCCCAGCATTTT

clone size: .
V gene: TRBV6-5
J gene: TRBJ1-2
D gene: .
CDR3 protein: CASSYSEGNYGYTF
CDR3 DNA: TGTGCCAGCAGTTACTCGGAGGGAAACTATGGCTACACCTTC

clone size: once
V gene: TRBV6-6
J gene: TRBJ2-7
D gene: .
CDR3 protein: CASSTSGGPYEQYF
CDR3 DNA: TGTGCCAGCAGCACCAGCGGCGGTCCCTACGAGCAGTACTTC

clone size: .
V gene: TRBV27
J gene: TRBJ1-2
D gene: TRBD1
CDR3 protein: CASSYTGGWDGYTF
CDR3 DNA: TGTGCCAGCAGCTATACAGGGGGCTGGGATGGCTACACCTTC

clone size: .
V gene: TRBV6-5
J gene: TRBJ1-1
D gene: TRBD1
CDR3 protein: CASSLGTGLNTEAFF
CDR3 DNA: TGTGCCAGCAGTTTGGGGACAGGATTGAACACTGAAGCTTTCTTT

clone size: .
V gene: TRBV2
J gene: TRBJ2-2
D gene: .
CDR3 protein: CASSGQGYTGELFF
CDR3 DNA: TGTGCCAGCAGTGGTCAGGGGTACACCGGGGAGCTGTTTTTT

clone size: .
V gene: TRBV7-8
J gene: TRBJ2-2
D gene: .
CDR3 protein: CASSLSSGRELFF
CDR3 DNA: TGTGCCAGCAGCTTGTCGTCCGGCCGGGAGCTGTTTTTT

clone size: .
V gene: TRBV7-2
J gene: TRBJ2-2
D gene: TRBD1
CDR3 protein: CASSLTGTQLSNTGELFF
CDR3 DNA: TGTGCCAGCAGCTTGACAGGGACCCAACTTTCGAACACCGGGGAGCTGTTTTTT

clone size: .
V gene: TRBV3-1/TRBV3-2
J gene: TRBJ1-1
D gene: .
CDR3 protein: CASSQEGVLGNTEAFF
CDR3 DNA: TGTGCCAGCAGCCAAGAAGGAGTCCTCGGGAACACTGAAGCTTTCTTT

clone size: .
V gene: TRBV12-5
J gene: TRBJ2-7
D gene: TRBD2
CDR3 protein: CARPRGGYEQYF
CDR3 DNA: TGTGCTAGGCCCCGGGGGGGCTACGAGCAGTACTTC

clone size: .
V gene: TRBV23-1
J gene: TRBJ1-2
D gene: TRBD1
CDR3 protein: CASSQSGQGIFSGYTF
CDR3 DNA: TGCGCCAGCAGTCAATCGGGACAGGGGATTTTCAGTGGCTACACCTTC

clone size: .
V gene: TRBV7-6
J gene: TRBJ2-1
D gene: TRBD2
CDR3 protein: CASSLMVGTSHVNEQFF
CDR3 DNA: TGTGCCAGCAGCTTAATGGTTGGGACTAGTCACGTCAATGAGCAGTTCTTC

clone size: .
V gene: TRBV7-8
J gene: TRBJ1-3
D gene: .
CDR3 protein: CASSQGQSGNTIYF
CDR3 DNA: TGTGCCAGCAGCCAAGGACAGTCTGGAAACACCATATATTTT

clone size: .
V gene: TRBV9
J gene: TRBJ2-1
D gene: .
CDR3 protein: CASSVERGYNEQFF
CDR3 DNA: TGTGCCAGCAGCGTAGAACGGGGTTACAATGAGCAGTTCTTC

clone size: .
V gene: TRBV13
J gene: TRBJ2-1
D gene: TRBD1
CDR3 protein: CASSLEGTGLNEQFF
CDR3 DNA: TGTGCCAGCAGCTTAGAAGGGACAGGGCTTAATGAGCAGTTCTTC

clone size: .
V gene: TRBV6-2/TRBV6-3
J gene: TRBJ1-1
D gene: .
CDR3 protein: CASSYSGGNTEAFF
CDR3 DNA: TGTGCCAGCAGTTATTCGGGGGGGAACACTGAAGCTTTCTTT

clone size: .
V gene: TRBV5-4
J gene: TRBJ2-3
D gene: TRBD2
CDR3 protein: CASSQTSGATDTQYF
CDR3 DNA: TGTGCCAGCAGCCAGACTAGCGGGGCCACAGATACGCAGTATTTT

clone size: .
V gene: TRBV5-6
J gene: TRBJ2-2
D gene: TRBD1
CDR3 protein: CASSGGTARTGELFF
CDR3 DNA: TGTGCCAGCAGCGGTGGGACAGCCCGCACCGGGGAGCTGTTTTTT

clone size: .
V gene: TRBV12-5
J gene: TRBJ2-3
D gene: .
CDR3 protein: CASGLLLGRHSTDTQYF
CDR3 DNA: TGTGCTAGTGGTCTTCTCCTCGGACGGCATAGCACAGATACGCAGTATTTT

clone size: once
V gene: TRBV4-1
J gene: TRBJ1-4
D gene: .
CDR3 protein: CASSRTEGVGEKLFF
CDR3 DNA: TGCGCCAGCAGCCGGACCGAGGGAGTTGGTGAAAAACTGTTTTTT

clone size: .
V gene: TRBV6-8
J gene: TRBJ2-3
D gene: .
CDR3 protein: CASTVPREVPDTQYF
CDR3 DNA: TGTGCCAGCACCGTGCCCAGGGAGGTCCCAGATACGCAGTATTTT

clone size: .
V gene: TRBV19
J gene: TRBJ1-1
D gene: TRBD1
CDR3 protein: CASSTDRANTEAFF
CDR3 DNA: TGTGCCAGTAGTACGGACAGGGCCAACACTGAAGCTTTCTTT

clone size: .
V gene: TRBV20-1
J gene: TRBJ2-1
D gene: .
CDR3 protein: CSAGTDRSQFF
CDR3 DNA: TGCAGTGCTGGAACAGACCGAAGCCAGTTCTTC

clone size: .
V gene: TRBV10-2
J gene: TRBJ1-1
D gene: TRBD1
CDR3 protein: CASSGQGVTEAFF
CDR3 DNA: TGCGCCAGCAGTGGACAGGGGGTCACTGAAGCTTTCTTT

clone size: .
V gene: TRBV5-4
J gene: TRBJ2-7
D gene: .
CDR3 protein: CASSLTPSYEQYF
CDR3 DNA: TGTGCCAGCAGCTTGACCCCCTCCTACGAGCAGTACTTC

clone size: .
V gene: TRBV15
J gene: TRBJ2-3
D gene: .
CDR3 protein: CATSRVRRLFTDTQYF
CDR3 DNA: TGTGCCACCAGCAGAGTCCGGCGGTTATTCACAGATACGCAGTATTTT

clone size: .
V gene: TRBV9
J gene: TRBJ1-6
D gene: .
CDR3 protein: CASSVGDRRTPLHF
CDR3 DNA: TGTGCCAGCAGCGTAGGCGACAGGAGGACACCCCTCCACTTT

clone size: .
V gene: TRBV19
J gene: TRBJ2-7
D gene: TRBD2
CDR3 protein: CASSIGEGWEQYF
CDR3 DNA: TGTGCCAGTAGTATCGGGGAGGGCTGGGAGCAGTACTTC

clone size: .
V gene: TRBV25-1
J gene: TRBJ1-2
D gene: .
CDR3 protein: CASSAGYGYTF
CDR3 DNA: TGTGCCAGCAGTGCAGGTTATGGCTACACCTTC